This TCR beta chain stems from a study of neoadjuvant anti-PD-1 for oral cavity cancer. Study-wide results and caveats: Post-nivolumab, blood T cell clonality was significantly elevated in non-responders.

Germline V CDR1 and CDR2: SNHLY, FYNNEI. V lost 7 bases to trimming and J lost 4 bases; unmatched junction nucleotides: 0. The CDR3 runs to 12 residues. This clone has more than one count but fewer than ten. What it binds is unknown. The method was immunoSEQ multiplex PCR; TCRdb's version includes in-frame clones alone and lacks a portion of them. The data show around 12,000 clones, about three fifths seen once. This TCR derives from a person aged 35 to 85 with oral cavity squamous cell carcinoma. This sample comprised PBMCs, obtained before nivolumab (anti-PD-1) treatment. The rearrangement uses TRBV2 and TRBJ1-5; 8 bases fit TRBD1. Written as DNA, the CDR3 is TGTGCCAGCAACAGGGGGAATCAGCCCCAGCATTTT. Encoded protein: CASNRGNQPQHF.